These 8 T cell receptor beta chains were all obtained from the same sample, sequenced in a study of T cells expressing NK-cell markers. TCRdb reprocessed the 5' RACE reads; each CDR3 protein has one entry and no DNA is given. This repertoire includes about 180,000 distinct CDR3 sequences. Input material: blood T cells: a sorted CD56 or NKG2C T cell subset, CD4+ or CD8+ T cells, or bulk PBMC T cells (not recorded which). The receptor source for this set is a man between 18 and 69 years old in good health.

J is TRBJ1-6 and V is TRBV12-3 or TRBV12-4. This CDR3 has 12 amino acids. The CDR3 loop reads CASKTVNSALHF.

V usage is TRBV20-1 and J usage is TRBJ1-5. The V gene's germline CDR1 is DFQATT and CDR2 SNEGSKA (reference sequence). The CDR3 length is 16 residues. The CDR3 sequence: CSAREAGGGSNQPQHF.

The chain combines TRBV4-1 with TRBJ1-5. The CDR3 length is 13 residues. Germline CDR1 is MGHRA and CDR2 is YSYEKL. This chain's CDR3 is CASSQDWSKPQHF.

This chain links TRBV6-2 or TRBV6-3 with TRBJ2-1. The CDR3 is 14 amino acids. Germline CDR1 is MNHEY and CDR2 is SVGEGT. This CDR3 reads CASSYSSAVDEQFF.

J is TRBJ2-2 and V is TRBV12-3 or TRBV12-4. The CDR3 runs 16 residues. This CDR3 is CASSLPAAINTGELFF.

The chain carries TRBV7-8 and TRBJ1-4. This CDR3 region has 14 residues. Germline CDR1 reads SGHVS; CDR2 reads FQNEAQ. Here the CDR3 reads CASSLAPNNEKLFF.

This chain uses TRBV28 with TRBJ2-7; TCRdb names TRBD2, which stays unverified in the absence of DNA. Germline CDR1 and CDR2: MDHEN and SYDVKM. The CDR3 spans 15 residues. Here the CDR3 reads CASGPDFGTRGEQYF.

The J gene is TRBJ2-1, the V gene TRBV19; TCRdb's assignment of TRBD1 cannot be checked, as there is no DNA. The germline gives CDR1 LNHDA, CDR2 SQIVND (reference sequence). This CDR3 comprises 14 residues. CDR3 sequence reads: CASSPLRGVLEQFF.